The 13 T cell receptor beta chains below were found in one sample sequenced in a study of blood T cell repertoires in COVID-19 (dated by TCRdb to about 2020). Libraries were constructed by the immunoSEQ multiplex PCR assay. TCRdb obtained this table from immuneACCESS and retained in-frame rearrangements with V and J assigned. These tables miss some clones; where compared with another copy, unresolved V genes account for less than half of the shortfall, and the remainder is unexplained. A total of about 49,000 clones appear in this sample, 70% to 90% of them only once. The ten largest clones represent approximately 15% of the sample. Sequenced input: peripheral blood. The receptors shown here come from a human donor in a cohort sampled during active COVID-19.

The CDR3: CASSGPGQGFTGELFF. As DNA, the CDR3 is TGTGCCAGCAGCGGTCCGGGACAGGGCTTTACCGGGGAGCTGTTTTTT. The gene calls are TRBV28 and TRBJ2-2; TRBD1 matches 9 bases. This CDR3 has 16 residues. Germline CDR1 reads MDHEN; CDR2 reads SYDVKM. The V segment lost 6 bases and the J segment 5 bases; nucleotides outside the gene matches: 10.

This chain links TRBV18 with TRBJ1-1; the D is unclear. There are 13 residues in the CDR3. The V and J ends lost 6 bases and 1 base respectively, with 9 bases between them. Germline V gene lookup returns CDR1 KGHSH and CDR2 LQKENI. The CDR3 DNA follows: TGTGCCAGCTCTGAACACCCGAACACTGAAGCTTTCTTT. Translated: CASSEHPNTEAFF.

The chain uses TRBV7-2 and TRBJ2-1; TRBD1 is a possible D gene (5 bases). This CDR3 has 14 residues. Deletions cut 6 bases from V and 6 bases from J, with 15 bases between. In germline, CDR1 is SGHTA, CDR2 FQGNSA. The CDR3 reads CASSYSPGFNEQFF. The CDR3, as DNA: TGTGCCAGCAGTTATAGCCCAGGGTTCAATGAGCAGTTCTTC.

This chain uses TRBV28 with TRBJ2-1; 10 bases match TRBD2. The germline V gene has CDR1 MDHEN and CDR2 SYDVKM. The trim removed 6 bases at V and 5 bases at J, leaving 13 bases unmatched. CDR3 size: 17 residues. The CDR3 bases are TGTGCCAGCAGGGCTAGCGGGAGTCTGCCGCAACACAATGAGCAGTTCTTC. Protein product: CASRASGSLPQHNEQFF. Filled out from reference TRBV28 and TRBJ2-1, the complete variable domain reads DVKVTQSSRYLVKRTGEKVFLECVQDMDHENMFWYRQDPGLGLRLIYFSYDVKMKEKGDIPEGYSVSREKKERFSLILESASTNQTSMYLCASRASGSLPQHNEQFFGPGTRLTVL.

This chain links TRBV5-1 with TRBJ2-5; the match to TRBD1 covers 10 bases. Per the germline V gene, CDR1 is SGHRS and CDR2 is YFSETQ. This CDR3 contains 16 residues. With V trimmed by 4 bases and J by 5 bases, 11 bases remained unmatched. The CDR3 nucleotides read TGCGCCAGCAGCGGGTTGACAGGGGGCGAGTGGGAGACCCAGTACTTC. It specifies CASSGLTGGEWETQYF.

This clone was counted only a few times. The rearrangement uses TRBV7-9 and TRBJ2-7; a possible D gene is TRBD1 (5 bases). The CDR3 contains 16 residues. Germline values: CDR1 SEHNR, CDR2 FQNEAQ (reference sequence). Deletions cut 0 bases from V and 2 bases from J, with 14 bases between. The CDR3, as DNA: TGTGCCAGCAGCTTAGCGTCGGCAGGGAAGGCCTACGAGCAGTACTTC. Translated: CASSLASAGKAYEQYF.

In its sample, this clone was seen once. In nucleotides, the CDR3 is TGTGCCAGCAGCCAAGTAGGACTAGCAGTTCAAGAGACCCAGTACTTC. Amino acids: CASSQVGLAVQETQYF. V and J are TRBV3-1 (or the pseudogene TRBV3-2) and TRBJ2-5, with 8 bases lining up with TRBD2. CDR3 length: 16 residues. V lost 1 base, J lost 2 bases, and 6 bases stayed unmatched. Germline V lookup: CDR1 LGHDT, CDR2 YNNKEL (reference sequence).

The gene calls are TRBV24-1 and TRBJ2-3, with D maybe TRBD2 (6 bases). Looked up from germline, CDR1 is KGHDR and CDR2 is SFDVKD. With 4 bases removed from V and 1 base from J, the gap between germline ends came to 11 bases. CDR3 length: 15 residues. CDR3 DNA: TGTGCCACCAGTGAGTGGACGGGAGGCACAGATACGCAGTATTTT. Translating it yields CATSEWTGGTDTQYF.

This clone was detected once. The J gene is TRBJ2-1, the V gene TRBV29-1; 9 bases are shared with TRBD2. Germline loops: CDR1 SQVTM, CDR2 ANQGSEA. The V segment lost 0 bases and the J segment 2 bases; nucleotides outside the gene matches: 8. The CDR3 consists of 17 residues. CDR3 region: CSVEDLGGGGAYNEQFF. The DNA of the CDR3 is TGCAGCGTTGAAGATCTAGGCGGCGGGGGGGCCTACAATGAGCAGTTCTTC.

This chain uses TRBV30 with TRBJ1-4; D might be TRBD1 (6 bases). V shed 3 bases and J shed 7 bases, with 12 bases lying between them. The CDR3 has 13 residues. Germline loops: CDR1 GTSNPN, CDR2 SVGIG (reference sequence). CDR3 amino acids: CAWSTGHGEKLFF. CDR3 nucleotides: TGTGCCTGGAGCACAGGGCATGGTGAAAAACTGTTTTTT.

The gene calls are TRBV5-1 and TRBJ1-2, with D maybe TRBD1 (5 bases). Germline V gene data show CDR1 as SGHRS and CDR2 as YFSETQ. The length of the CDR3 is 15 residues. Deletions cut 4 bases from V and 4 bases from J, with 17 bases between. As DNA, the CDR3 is TGCGCCAGCAGCACGGGACCGGAGGGGCCCTATGGCTACACCTTC. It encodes CASSTGPEGPYGYTF.

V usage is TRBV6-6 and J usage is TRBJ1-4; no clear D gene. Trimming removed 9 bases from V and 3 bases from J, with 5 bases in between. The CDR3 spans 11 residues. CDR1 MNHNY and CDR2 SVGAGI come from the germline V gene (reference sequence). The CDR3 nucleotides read TGTGCCAGTAGAGCTAATGAAAAACTGTTTTTT. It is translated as CASRANEKLFF.

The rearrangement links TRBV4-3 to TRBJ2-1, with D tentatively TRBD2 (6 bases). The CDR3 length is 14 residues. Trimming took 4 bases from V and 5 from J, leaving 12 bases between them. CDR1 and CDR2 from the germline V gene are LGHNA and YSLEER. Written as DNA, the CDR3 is TGCGCCAGCAGCCCGTCGGGACTGAACAATGAGCAGTTCTTC. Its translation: CASSPSGLNNEQFF.